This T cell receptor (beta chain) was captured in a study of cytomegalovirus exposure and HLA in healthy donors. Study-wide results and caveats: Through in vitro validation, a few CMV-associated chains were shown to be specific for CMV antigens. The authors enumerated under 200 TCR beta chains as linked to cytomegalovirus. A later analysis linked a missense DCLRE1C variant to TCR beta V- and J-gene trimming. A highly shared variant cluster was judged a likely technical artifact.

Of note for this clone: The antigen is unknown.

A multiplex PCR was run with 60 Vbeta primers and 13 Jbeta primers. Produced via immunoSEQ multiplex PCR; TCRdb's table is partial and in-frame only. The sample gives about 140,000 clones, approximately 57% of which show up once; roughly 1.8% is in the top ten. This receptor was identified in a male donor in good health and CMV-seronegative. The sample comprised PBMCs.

This CDR3 is CASRDRVNEQYF. In nucleotides, the CDR3 is TGTGCCAGCAGGGACAGGGTAAACGAGCAGTACTTC. This rearrangement joins TRBV28 to TRBJ2-7; 8 bases fit TRBD1. V was clipped by 6 bases and J by 5 bases; unmatched bases: 3. Looked up from germline, CDR1 is MDHEN and CDR2 is SYDVKM. The CDR3 contains 12 residues.